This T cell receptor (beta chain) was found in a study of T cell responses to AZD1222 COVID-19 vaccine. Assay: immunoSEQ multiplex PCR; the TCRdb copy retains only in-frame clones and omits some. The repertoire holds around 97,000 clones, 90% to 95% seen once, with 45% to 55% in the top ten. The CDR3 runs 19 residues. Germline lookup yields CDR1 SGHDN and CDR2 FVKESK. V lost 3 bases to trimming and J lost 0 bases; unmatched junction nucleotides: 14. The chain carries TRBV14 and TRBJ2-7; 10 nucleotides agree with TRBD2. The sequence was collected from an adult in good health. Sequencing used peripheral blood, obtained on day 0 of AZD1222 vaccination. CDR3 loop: CASSQFVTSGSYSSYEQYF. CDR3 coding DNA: TGTGCCAGCAGCCAGTTTGTGACTAGCGGGTCTTATAGCTCCTACGAGCAGTACTTC.